These T cell receptor beta chains were read from a single sample in a study of radiation and T cells in renal cell carcinoma. TCRdb keeps only in-frame clones here, not all; method: immunoSEQ multiplex PCR. Of about 170,000 clones listed, about 85% are singletons. The starting material was blood, obtained from a patient whose treatment included radiotherapy and nephrectomy. All receptors derive from a woman aged 45-65 years with renal cell carcinoma. CDR3s include the opening cysteine and the closing phenylalanine or tryptophan. The order of the fields is J gene, V gene, D gene, clone size, CDR3 protein, CDR3 DNA. The D gene is left open where the match is weak. Not all rows give a size; the values are once, few, many and, for expanded clones, a class.

TRBJ2-5,TRBV7-9,TRBD2,.,CASSWSGEETQYF,TGTGCCAGCAGCTGGAGCGGGGAAGAGACCCAGTACTTC
TRBJ2-7,TRBV18,TRBD1,.,CASSPGQGARYEQYF,TGTGCCAGCTCACCGGGTCAGGGGGCGCGTTACGAGCAGTACTTC
TRBJ2-5,TRBV19,.,once,CASRGRQETQYF,TGTGCCAGTAGGGGACGTCAAGAGACCCAGTACTTC
TRBJ1-2,TRBV2,.,.,CASTEGPLASPYGYTF,TGTGCCAGCACCGAAGGTCCCCTAGCATCCCCCTATGGCTACACCTTC
TRBJ2-5,TRBV7-9,TRBD1,.,CASSLARQGARETQYF,TGTGCCAGCAGCTTAGCTCGACAGGGGGCGAGAGAGACCCAGTACTTC
TRBJ1-1,TRBV5-6,TRBD1,.,CASSFPGTVGNTEAFF,TGTGCCAGCAGCTTTCCCGGGACAGTTGGGAACACTGAAGCTTTCTTT
TRBJ1-2,TRBV7-3,TRBD1,.,CASSLTGTAPNYGYTF,TGTGCCAGCAGCTTGACCGGGACAGCACCTAACTATGGCTACACCTTC
TRBJ1-6,TRBV7-8,.,.,CASSLGTSTNSPLHF,TGTGCCAGCAGCCTGGGAACAAGCACCAATTCACCCCTCCACTTT
TRBJ1-1,TRBV6-5,TRBD1,.,CASSYDRDTAFF,TGTGCCAGCAGCTATGACAGGGATACAGCTTTCTTT
TRBJ1-1,TRBV7-2,.,.,CASSLSRASGTEAFF,TGTGCCAGCAGCTTATCCAGGGCATCGGGCACTGAAGCTTTCTTT
TRBJ1-5,TRBV2,.,.,CASSELQGHAPQHF,TGTGCCAGCAGTGAGCTACAGGGCCATGCGCCCCAGCATTTT
TRBJ1-2,TRBV5-5,.,once,CASSLDDGRNYGYTF,TGTGCCAGCAGCTTGGATGACGGACGAAACTATGGCTACACCTTC
TRBJ1-4,TRBV7-9,.,.,CASSLLETIRNEKLFF,TGTGCCAGCAGCCTCCTGGAGACGATACGAAATGAAAAACTGTTTTTT
TRBJ2-5,TRBV7-3,.,.,CASSPNTGETQYF,TGTGCCAGCAGCCCAAATACCGGGGAGACCCAGTACTTC
TRBJ1-2,TRBV29-1,.,.,CSVERQLNYGYTF,TGCAGCGTTGAACGGCAGCTAAACTATGGCTACACCTTC
TRBJ2-7,TRBV6-6,.,once,CASSYASGQTLYEQYF,TGTGCCAGCAGTTACGCCTCGGGGCAGACTCTCTACGAGCAGTACTTC
TRBJ1-2,TRBV10-3,.,.,CAINGGAEGYTF,TGTGCCATCAATGGGGGCGCGGAGGGCTACACCTTC
TRBJ1-6,TRBV5-6,.,.,CASSSLGEGDSPLHF,TGTGCCAGCAGCTCCCTCGGTGAGGGGGATTCACCCCTCCACTTT
TRBJ2-5,TRBV29-1,TRBD2,.,CSVRTSGGAETQYF,TGCAGCGTCCGGACTAGCGGGGGGGCAGAGACCCAGTACTTC
TRBJ2-3,TRBV19,TRBD2,.,CASSTLLAGGTDTQYF,TGTGCCAGTAGTACATTACTAGCGGGGGGCACAGATACGCAGTATTTT
TRBJ1-2,TRBV4-3,.,.,CASSQDRGPYGYTF,TGCGCCAGCAGCCAAGACCGGGGCCCCTATGGCTACACCTTC
TRBJ1-2,TRBV4-1,.,.,CASSQDSQINYGYTF,TGCGCCAGCAGCCAAGATAGCCAGATTAACTATGGCTACACCTTC
TRBJ1-1,TRBV9,.,.,CASSVRPGQNTEAFF,TGTGCCAGCAGCGTCCGACCAGGGCAGAACACTGAAGCTTTCTTT
TRBJ2-3,TRBV23-1,.,.,CASSPPAGAVADTQYF,TGCGCCAGCAGTCCACCGGCGGGGGCAGTCGCAGATACGCAGTATTTT
TRBJ1-2,TRBV6-5,.,.,CASKRERGARDGYTF,TGTGCCAGCAAAAGAGAAAGGGGCGCCCGGGATGGCTACACCTTC
TRBJ1-2,TRBV25-1,.,.,CASRGNAYGYTF,TGTGCCAGCAGGGGTAACGCCTATGGCTACACCTTC